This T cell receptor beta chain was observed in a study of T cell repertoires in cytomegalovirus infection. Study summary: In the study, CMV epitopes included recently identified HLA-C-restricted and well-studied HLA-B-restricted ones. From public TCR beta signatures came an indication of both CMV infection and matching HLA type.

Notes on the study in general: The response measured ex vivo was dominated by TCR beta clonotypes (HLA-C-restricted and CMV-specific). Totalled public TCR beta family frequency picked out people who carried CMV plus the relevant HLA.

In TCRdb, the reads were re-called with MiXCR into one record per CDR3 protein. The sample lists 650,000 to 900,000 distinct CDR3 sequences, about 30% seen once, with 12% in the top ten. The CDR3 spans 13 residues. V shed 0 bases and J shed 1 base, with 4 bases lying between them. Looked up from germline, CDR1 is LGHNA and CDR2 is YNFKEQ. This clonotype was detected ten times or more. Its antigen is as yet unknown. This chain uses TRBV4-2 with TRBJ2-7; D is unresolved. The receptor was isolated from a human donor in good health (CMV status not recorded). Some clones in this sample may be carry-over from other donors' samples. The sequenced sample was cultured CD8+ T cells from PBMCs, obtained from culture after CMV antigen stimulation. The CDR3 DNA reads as TGTGCCAGCAGCCAAGACCTATCCTACGAGCAGTACGTC. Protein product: CASSQDLSYEQYV.